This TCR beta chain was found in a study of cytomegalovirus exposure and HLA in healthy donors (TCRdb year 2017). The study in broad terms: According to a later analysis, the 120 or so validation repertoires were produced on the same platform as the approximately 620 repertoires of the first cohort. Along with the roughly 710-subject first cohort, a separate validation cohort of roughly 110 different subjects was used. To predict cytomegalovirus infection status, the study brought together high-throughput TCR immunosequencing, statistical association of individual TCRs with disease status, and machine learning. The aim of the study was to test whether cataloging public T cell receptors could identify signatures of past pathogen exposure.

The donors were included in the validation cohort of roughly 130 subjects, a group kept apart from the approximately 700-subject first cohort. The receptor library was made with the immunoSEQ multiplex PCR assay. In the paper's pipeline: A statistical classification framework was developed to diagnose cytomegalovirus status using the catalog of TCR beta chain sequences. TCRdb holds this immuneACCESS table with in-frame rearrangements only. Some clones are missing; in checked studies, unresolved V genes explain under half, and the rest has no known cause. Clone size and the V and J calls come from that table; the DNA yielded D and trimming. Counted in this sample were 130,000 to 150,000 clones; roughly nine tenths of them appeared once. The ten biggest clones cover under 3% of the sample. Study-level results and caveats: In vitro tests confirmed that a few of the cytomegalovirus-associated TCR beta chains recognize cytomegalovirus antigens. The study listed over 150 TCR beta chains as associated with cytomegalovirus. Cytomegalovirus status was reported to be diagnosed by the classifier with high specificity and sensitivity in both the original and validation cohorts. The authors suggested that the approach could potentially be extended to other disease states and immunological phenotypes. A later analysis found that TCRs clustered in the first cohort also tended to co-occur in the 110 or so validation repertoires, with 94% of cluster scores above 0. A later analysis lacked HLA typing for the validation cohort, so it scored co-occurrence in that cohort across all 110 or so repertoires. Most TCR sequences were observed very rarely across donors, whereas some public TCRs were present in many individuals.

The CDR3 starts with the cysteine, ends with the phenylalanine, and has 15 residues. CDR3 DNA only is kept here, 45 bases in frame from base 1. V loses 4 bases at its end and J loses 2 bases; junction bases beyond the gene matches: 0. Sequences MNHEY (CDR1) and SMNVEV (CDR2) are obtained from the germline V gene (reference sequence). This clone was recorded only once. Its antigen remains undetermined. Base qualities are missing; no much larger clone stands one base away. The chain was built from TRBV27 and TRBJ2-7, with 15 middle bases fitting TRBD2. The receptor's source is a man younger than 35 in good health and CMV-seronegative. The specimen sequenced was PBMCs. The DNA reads TGTGCCAGCAGTTGGACTAGCGGGAGGGCCTACGAGCAGTACTTC. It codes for CASSWTSGRAYEQYF.